This TCR beta chain was sequenced during a study of T cells in Graves' hyperthyroidism and ophthalmopathy (dated by TCRdb to about 2019). About the full investigation: Peripheral blood was collected at initial diagnosis, before any treatment. A discovery cohort of around 100 patients, about 44 with Graves' ophthalmopathy and about 58 with stable Graves' hyperthyroidism, was used to find distinguishing TCR V-J signatures. An independent validation cohort of around 19 hyperthyroidism patients and about 16 patients who later progressed to ophthalmopathy tested prospective prediction of ophthalmopathy. Following sampling, methimazole starting at 30 mg daily was given to hyperthyroidism patients, and high-dose intravenous methylprednisolone was given to ophthalmopathy patients. The paper reports TCR Vbeta CDR3 sequencing of fewer than 150 peripheral blood samples: under 45 ophthalmopathy, around 80 hyperthyroidism and around 17 progressor patients. In roughly six Graves' hyperthyroidism patients, the study also compared T-cell repertoires from thyroid tissue with T-cell repertoires from blood. The approximately 100 discovery patients were randomly divided into training and test sets at a 7:3 ratio.

What the work shows at the level of the full study, not this receptor alone: In validation, progression to ophthalmopathy was predicted by the model with roughly 71% sensitivity and 72% to 85% specificity, a median of approximately 6.5 months before onset. No statistical method was used to set the sample size in advance, and investigators knew the group allocation. Ophthalmopathy was separated from stable hyperthyroidism by a 13 V-J signature model, with over 85% sensitivity and 81% to 83% specificity obtained in cross-validation and 80%/75% obtained in testing. Most expanded thyroid clonotypes (frequency above 0.001) were also found in blood, which suggests that blood repertoires may mirror thyroid immune responses.

Including cysteine and phenylalanine, the CDR3 has 12 amino acids. Left in the record is the CDR3 DNA by itself, 36 bases read in frame from the first base. Trimming takes 3 bases from V and 7 bases from J, and the germline ends sit 9 bases apart. In the ophthalmopathy patients, disease was moderately to severely active, with a Clinical Activity Score of 3 or more, a NOSPECS grade of 4 or more, and a duration of less than 3 months. The study excluded patients with uncontrolled infections, other autoimmune diseases, pregnancy or lactation. Diagnoses relied on clinical symptoms, serum thyroxine and TRAb, thyroid ultrasound and orbital computed tomography. PBMCs were isolated from 7.5 to 10 ml of fresh peripheral blood by Ficoll-Paque density gradient centrifugation. Total RNA was extracted with Trizol reagent, and quality was checked on an Agilent 2100 Bioanalyzer. Note on this clonotype: The antigen it recognizes is unknown. No base quality values were provided; no much bigger clone lies one nucleotide off.

The TCR beta CDR3 regions were amplified from RNA transcripts. A first-round RT-PCR of the TCR CDR3 used the HTBI primer set with the Qiagen OneStep RT-PCR kit. Libraries were constructed in a second round of multiplex PCR, after which size selection and purification were carried out. Paired-end sequencing of the libraries was performed with 100 bp reads on an Illumina HiSeq2000. The authors' analysis ran thus. SOAPnuke was used to process the raw data, with reads discarded if the reads contained adapters or uncalled bases, had a mean Phred below 15, or lacked an exact constant-primer or identifier match. COPE v1.2.5 was used to merge high-quality paired reads, and clonotypes were defined as unique nucleotide sequences. Clonotypes were aligned to IMGT TRBV, TRBD and TRBJ reference segments using MiTCR v1.1. Only V-J combinations with frequency above 0.0001, covering 99.2% of repertoires, were analysed. The TCS score was defined as F50 (clonal expansion) divided by E x V (chaos), with BLOSUM62-based TCRdist calculated between CDR3 peptides within each V-J. Welch's t-statistics and random forest reduced 450 to 600 V-J features to roughly 13, which were used in a naive Bayes classifier (R e1071). In-frame beta chains were kept once TCRdb had trimmed the public reads at Q25 with fastp and called clones with MiXCR. Each entry is one CDR3 protein sequence, shown with its most common DNA and genes. TCRdb assigned the V and J calls; the authors' analysis was not used. The sample includes about 250,000 distinct CDR3 sequences, with about 25% observed a single time. Approximately 35% of the sample is in the top ten clones.

This sequence was found in a woman between 35 and 50 years old with Graves' ophthalmopathy. The specimen sequenced was blood. The V and J segments used are TRBV12-3 or TRBV12-4 and TRBJ1-2; the D gene assignment is ambiguous. The DNA sequence is TGTGCCAGCAGTTTCCCCGTCCGTGGCTACACCTTC. Translated, it gives CASSFPVRGYTF.